The following is a TCR beta chain sequence with its context. Primers used in a second PCR of about 7 to 12 cycles were a sample-barcoded 5' primer and a J-beta primer mix. TCRdb ran MiXCR on the 5' RACE reads and lists one entry per CDR3 protein. The profile shows 650,000 to 1,000,000 distinct CDR3 sequences, 35% to 40% of them singletons. This specimen belongs to a study of blood T cells in healthy people across ages. V gave up 3 bases and J gave up 10 bases, with 19 bases separating them. The CDR3 is made up of 15 amino acids. Germline loops: CDR1 MDHEN, CDR2 SYDVKM. The V gene is TRBV28, the J gene TRBJ2-1; D is ambiguous. Input material: blood. This sequence was found in a man between 18 and 35 years old in good health. The CDR3: CASSFGVTRRKEQFF. In nucleotides, the CDR3 is TGTGCCAGCAGTTTTGGAGTGACCCGGCGTAAGGAGCAGTTCTTC.